One sample yielded the 19 T cell receptor beta chains listed below, sequenced in a study of T cells in Graves' hyperthyroidism and ophthalmopathy. The CDR3 regions of TCR beta were amplified from RNA transcripts. Primed by the HTBI set, a first-round RT-PCR was run on the TCR CDR3. TCRdb itself ran the multiplex PCR reads through MiXCR, one entry per CDR3 protein. The table includes around 440,000 distinct CDR3 sequences, around 16% detected once. Sample: blood. The receptors were sampled from a young woman with Graves' hyperthyroidism.

Ten or more counts support this clonotype. This chain links TRBV7-9 with TRBJ1-1, with D unresolved. This CDR3 is built from 14 residues. Looked up from germline, CDR1 is SEHNR and CDR2 is FQNEAQ (reference sequence). V was pared by 7 bases and J by 2 bases, with 14 bases between. The CDR3: CASNLDGKNTEAFF. DNA for the CDR3: TGTGCCAGCAACTTGGACGGAAAAAACACTGAAGCTTTCTTT.

This clonotype came up many times. The J gene is TRBJ2-1, the V gene TRBV7-3, with D unclear. With 5 bases removed from V and 6 bases from J, the gap between germline ends came to 11 bases. The CDR3 totals 13 residues. Germline loops: CDR1 SGHTA, CDR2 FQGTGA. CDR3 bases: TGTGCCAGCAGCCCCCGCCCTGTCAATGAGCAGTTCTTC. This codes for CASSPRPVNEQFF.

This clonotype was seen many times. V gene TRBV4-1 combines with J gene TRBJ2-5; D remains unclear. The germline gives CDR1 MGHRA, CDR2 YSYEKL. The CDR3 is 16 residues long. V was cut by 0 bases and J by 4 bases, with 15 bases left in between. CDR3 loop: CASSQDIAGTRETQYF. Written as DNA, the CDR3 is TGCGCCAGCAGCCAAGACATCGCTGGTACGAGAGAGACCCAGTACTTC.

This clonotype was found many times. The chain is built from TRBV5-1 and TRBJ2-1, with no clear D. Germline CDR1 and CDR2: SGHRS and YFSETQ. V was pared by 0 bases and J by 1 base, with 11 bases between. The CDR3 sequence is 16 residues long. The CDR3 here is CASSLEPSGSYNEQFF. CDR3 DNA: TGCGCCAGCAGCTTGGAACCAAGTGGATCCTACAATGAGCAGTTCTTC. The entire variable domain, with the rest obtained from reference TRBV5-1 and TRBJ2-1, is as follows: KAGVTQTPRYLIKTRGQQVTLSCSPISGHRSVSWYQQTPGQGLQFLFEYFSETQRNKGNFPGRFSGRQFSNSRSEMNVSTLELGDSALYLCASSLEPSGSYNEQFFGPGTRLTVL.

The chain carries TRBV6-2 or TRBV6-3 and TRBJ2-5; the match to TRBD2 covers 9 bases. The CDR3 loop spans 20 amino acids. The junction had 21 bases not matched to a gene; V was cut back by 2 bases and J by 5 bases. The germline gives CDR1 MNHEY, CDR2 SVGEGT. The CDR3 sequence: CASSYPGRSGGPLPLETQYF. CDR3 nucleotide sequence: TGTGCCAGCAGTTACCCTGGTAGGAGCGGGGGGCCTTTACCCCTGGAGACCCAGTACTTC.

The chain joins TRBV19 to TRBJ1-5, with TRBD1 matching over 8 bases. After removal of 6 bases from V and 1 base from J, the junction contained 11 bases not matched to a gene. Germline V gene data show CDR1 as LNHDA and CDR2 as SQIVND (reference sequence). The CDR3 contains 17 residues. Here the CDR3 DNA reads TGTGCCAGTAGCCGAGAAGACAGGGGTGGAAGCAATCAGCCCCAGCATTTT. This gives the protein CASSREDRGGSNQPQHF.

This clonotype was detected many times. The CDR3 loop is CNPWGNSVEAFF. CDR3 DNA: TGCAACCCCTGGGGAAACTCGGTTGAAGCTTTCTTT. The gene calls are TRBV20-1 and TRBJ1-1; no clear D. CDR1 is DFQATT and CDR2 is SNEGSKA in the germline V gene (reference sequence). The CDR3 length is 12 residues.

This clonotype was counted ten times or more. The chain is built from TRBV2 and TRBJ1-5; no definite D call. CDR3 size: 16 residues. In germline, CDR1 is SNHLY, CDR2 FYNNEI. Deletions cut 3 bases from V and 1 base from J, with 13 bases between. This CDR3 reads CASSDVLWTSNQPQHF. The CDR3 DNA reads TGTGCCAGCAGTGATGTATTGTGGACGAGCAATCAGCCCCAGCATTTT.

The chain joins TRBV6-1 to TRBJ2-5, with 7 bases that match TRBD2. Trimming cost V 8 bases and J 4 bases; bases outside gene matches: 13. This CDR3 has 15 amino acids. The V gene's germline CDR1 is MNHNS and CDR2 SASEGT. CDR3 DNA: TGTGCCAGCCATAAACGGGGCGGGGGTAGAGAGACCCAGTACTTC. Amino acids: CASHKRGGGRETQYF.

This clonotype was observed at least ten times. The chain recombines TRBV6-1 with TRBJ1-1; D perhaps matches TRBD1 (5 bases). V was pared by 5 bases and J by 4 bases, with 17 bases between. The CDR3 extends over 15 amino acids. Per the germline V gene, CDR1 is MNHNS and CDR2 is SASEGT. CDR3 bases: TGTGCCAGCAGTTCCGGAGCAGGGTGGATCACTGAAGCTTTCTTT. It encodes CASSSGAGWITEAFF.

The chain links TRBV9 to TRBJ2-3, with D perhaps TRBD2 (7 bases). With 0 bases removed from V and 5 bases from J, the gap between germline ends came to 25 bases. CDR1 and CDR2 (germline): SGDLS, YYNGEE. CDR3 length: 19 amino acids. DNA for the CDR3: TGTGCCAGCAGCGTAGGGGATATAGCAGTGGGGGGGCCCGGAGATACGCAGTATTTT. Translation: CASSVGDIAVGGPGDTQYF.

As to this clonotype: This may arise from a read error, as a much more abundant clone is one base away. The chain recombines TRBV5-1 with TRBJ2-5; perhaps TRBD2 as D (5 bases). The CDR3 extends over 13 amino acids. Germline loops: CDR1 SGHRS, CDR2 YFSETQ. The CDR3 is CASSPGPGETQCF. CDR3 DNA sequence: TGCGCCAGCAGCCCGGGCCCTGGGGAGACCCAGTGCTTC.

This clonotype was seen once. A read error is possible here, since a much larger clone lies one base away. This chain joins TRBV28 and TRBJ1-4, with D possibly TRBD1 on 5 matching bases. V was trimmed by 2 bases and J by 6 bases, leaving 13 bases between them. Germline CDR1 reads MDHEN; CDR2 reads SYDVKM. This CDR3 is built from 15 residues. The CDR3: CASSLRGKEDEKLFF. The CDR3 coding sequence is TGTGCCAGCAGTTTACGGGGGAAAGAGGATGAAAAACTGTTTTTT.

This clonotype was detected many times. J is TRBJ1-4 and V is TRBV11-2; D not certain. V lost 1 base and J 4 bases, leaving 7 bases between the germline ends. The V gene's germline CDR1 is SGHAT and CDR2 FQNNGV. This CDR3 is built from 14 residues. The CDR3 DNA reads as TGTGCCAGCAGCTTAGGAGGCAGTAATGAAAAACTGTTTTTT. Translated, it gives CASSLGGSNEKLFF. The variable domain in full, completed from reference TRBV11-2 and TRBJ1-4, reads EAGVAQSPRYKIIEKRQSVAFWCNPISGHATLYWYQQILGQGPKLLIQFQNNGVVDDSQLPKDRFSAERLKGVDSTLKIQPAKLEDSAVYLCASSLGGSNEKLFFGSGTQLSVL.

The sample holds a few counts of this clonotype. The chain combines TRBV6-1 with TRBJ1-1; D unclear. The CDR3 runs to 18 residues. The V gene lost 9 bases and the J gene lost 6 bases, with 32 bases spanning the gap. From germline, CDR1 is MNHNS and CDR2 SASEGT. CDR3 loop: CARIYSDQKEEGIAEAFF. The CDR3, as DNA: TGTGCCAGAATATATTCGGACCAAAAAGAGGAAGGGATCGCTGAAGCTTTCTTT.

This clonotype showed up many times. The J gene is TRBJ2-3, the V gene TRBV5-6, with 10 bases aligning to TRBD2. Germline assignment: CDR1 SGHDT and CDR2 YYEEEE. The length of the CDR3 is 17 residues. V was pared by 0 bases and J by 0 bases, with 4 bases of the junction left unmatched. The CDR3 spells CASSLGELAGSTDTQYF. CDR3 bases: TGTGCCAGCAGCTTGGGCGAACTAGCGGGGAGCACAGATACGCAGTATTTT.

The chain employs TRBV20-1 and TRBJ1-5, with D possibly matching TRBD1 (5 bases). This CDR3 has 13 amino acids. Trimming removed 7 bases at V and 7 bases at J, with 17 bases between. The germline V gene encodes CDR1 DFQATT and CDR2 SNEGSKA (reference sequence). CDR3 in DNA: TGCAGTGTCAGTCGGGGGGGTAACCAGCCCCAGCATTTT. This codes for CSVSRGGNQPQHF.

This clonotype was counted between two and nine times. V is TRBV27 and J is TRBJ2-6; tentative D call: TRBD1 (5 bases). This CDR3 has 15 amino acids. Germline V gene lookup returns CDR1 MNHEY and CDR2 SMNVEV (reference sequence). V was clipped by 2 bases and J by 4 bases, with 9 bases between them. In nucleotides, the CDR3 is TGTGCCAGCAGTTTAGGGGCAGGGGGGGCCAACGTCCTGACTTTC. It translates to CASSLGAGGANVLTF.

The table lists this clonotype with many counts. The V call is TRBV5-8, the J call TRBJ2-1; the D gene is possibly TRBD1 (5 bases). The germline CDR1 and CDR2 sequences are SGHTS and YDEGEE. The CDR3 contains 14 residues. V lost 0 bases to trimming and J lost 8 bases, with 12 bases between them. The CDR3, as DNA: TGTGCCAGCAGCTTGGGGCCAGGGAAGTATGAGCAGTTCTTC. Amino acids: CASSLGPGKYEQFF.